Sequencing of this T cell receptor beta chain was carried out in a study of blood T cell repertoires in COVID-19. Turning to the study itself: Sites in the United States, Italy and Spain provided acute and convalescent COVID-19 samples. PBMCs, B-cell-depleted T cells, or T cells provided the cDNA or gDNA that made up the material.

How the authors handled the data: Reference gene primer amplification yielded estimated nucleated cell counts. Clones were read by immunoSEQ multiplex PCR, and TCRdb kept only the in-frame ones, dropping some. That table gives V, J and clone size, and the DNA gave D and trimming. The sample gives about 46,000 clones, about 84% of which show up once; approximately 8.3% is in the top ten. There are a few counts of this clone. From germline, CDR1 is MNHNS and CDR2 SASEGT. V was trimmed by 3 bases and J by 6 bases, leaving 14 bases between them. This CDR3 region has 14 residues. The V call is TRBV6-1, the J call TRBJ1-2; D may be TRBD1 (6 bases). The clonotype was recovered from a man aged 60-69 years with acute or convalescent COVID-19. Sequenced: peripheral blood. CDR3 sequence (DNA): TGTGCCAGCAGTGATCGGGGGGCGAGGGATGGCTACACCTTC. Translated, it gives CASSDRGARDGYTF.